This TCR beta chain came from a study of blood T cells in healthy people across ages. Study as a whole: About one barcoded beta molecule per two T cells was the capture yield of template switching. Findings and limits, study-wide: Percentage of naive T cells showed a strong correlation with TCR beta diversity. Leaving the PBMCs unsorted stopped any conclusive comparison of naive versus antigen-experienced cells.

A J-beta primer mix and a sample-barcoded 5' primer were used in a second PCR of roughly 6 to 12 cycles. TCRdb reprocessed the 5' RACE reads via MiXCR and lists one record per CDR3 protein. The table has hundreds of thousands of distinct CDR3 sequences, around 50% seen once. V dropped 5 bases and J dropped 5 bases, with 18 bases sitting between them. There are 15 residues in the CDR3. The germline V gene encodes CDR1 LNHNV and CDR2 YYDKDF (reference sequence). The sample holds a few counts of this clonotype. What it recognizes is unknown. Isolation per sample recovered at least 7 million PBMCs. The sequenced sample consisted of blood. This clonotype was obtained from a man aged 35 to 55 in good health. The chain is built from TRBV15 and TRBJ2-5; D gene ambiguous. The CDR3 bases are TGTGCCACCAGCCGAAACGCAGAAGCCCCTGAGACCCAGTACTTC. This encodes CATSRNAEAPETQYF. Looking up the rest from reference TRBV15 and TRBJ2-5 gives the full variable domain: DAMVIQNPRYQVTQFGKPVTLSCSQTLNHNVMYWYQQKSSQAPKLLFHYYDKDFNNEADTPDNFQSRRPNTSFCFLDIRSPGLGDTAMYLCATSRNAEAPETQYFGPGTRLLVL.